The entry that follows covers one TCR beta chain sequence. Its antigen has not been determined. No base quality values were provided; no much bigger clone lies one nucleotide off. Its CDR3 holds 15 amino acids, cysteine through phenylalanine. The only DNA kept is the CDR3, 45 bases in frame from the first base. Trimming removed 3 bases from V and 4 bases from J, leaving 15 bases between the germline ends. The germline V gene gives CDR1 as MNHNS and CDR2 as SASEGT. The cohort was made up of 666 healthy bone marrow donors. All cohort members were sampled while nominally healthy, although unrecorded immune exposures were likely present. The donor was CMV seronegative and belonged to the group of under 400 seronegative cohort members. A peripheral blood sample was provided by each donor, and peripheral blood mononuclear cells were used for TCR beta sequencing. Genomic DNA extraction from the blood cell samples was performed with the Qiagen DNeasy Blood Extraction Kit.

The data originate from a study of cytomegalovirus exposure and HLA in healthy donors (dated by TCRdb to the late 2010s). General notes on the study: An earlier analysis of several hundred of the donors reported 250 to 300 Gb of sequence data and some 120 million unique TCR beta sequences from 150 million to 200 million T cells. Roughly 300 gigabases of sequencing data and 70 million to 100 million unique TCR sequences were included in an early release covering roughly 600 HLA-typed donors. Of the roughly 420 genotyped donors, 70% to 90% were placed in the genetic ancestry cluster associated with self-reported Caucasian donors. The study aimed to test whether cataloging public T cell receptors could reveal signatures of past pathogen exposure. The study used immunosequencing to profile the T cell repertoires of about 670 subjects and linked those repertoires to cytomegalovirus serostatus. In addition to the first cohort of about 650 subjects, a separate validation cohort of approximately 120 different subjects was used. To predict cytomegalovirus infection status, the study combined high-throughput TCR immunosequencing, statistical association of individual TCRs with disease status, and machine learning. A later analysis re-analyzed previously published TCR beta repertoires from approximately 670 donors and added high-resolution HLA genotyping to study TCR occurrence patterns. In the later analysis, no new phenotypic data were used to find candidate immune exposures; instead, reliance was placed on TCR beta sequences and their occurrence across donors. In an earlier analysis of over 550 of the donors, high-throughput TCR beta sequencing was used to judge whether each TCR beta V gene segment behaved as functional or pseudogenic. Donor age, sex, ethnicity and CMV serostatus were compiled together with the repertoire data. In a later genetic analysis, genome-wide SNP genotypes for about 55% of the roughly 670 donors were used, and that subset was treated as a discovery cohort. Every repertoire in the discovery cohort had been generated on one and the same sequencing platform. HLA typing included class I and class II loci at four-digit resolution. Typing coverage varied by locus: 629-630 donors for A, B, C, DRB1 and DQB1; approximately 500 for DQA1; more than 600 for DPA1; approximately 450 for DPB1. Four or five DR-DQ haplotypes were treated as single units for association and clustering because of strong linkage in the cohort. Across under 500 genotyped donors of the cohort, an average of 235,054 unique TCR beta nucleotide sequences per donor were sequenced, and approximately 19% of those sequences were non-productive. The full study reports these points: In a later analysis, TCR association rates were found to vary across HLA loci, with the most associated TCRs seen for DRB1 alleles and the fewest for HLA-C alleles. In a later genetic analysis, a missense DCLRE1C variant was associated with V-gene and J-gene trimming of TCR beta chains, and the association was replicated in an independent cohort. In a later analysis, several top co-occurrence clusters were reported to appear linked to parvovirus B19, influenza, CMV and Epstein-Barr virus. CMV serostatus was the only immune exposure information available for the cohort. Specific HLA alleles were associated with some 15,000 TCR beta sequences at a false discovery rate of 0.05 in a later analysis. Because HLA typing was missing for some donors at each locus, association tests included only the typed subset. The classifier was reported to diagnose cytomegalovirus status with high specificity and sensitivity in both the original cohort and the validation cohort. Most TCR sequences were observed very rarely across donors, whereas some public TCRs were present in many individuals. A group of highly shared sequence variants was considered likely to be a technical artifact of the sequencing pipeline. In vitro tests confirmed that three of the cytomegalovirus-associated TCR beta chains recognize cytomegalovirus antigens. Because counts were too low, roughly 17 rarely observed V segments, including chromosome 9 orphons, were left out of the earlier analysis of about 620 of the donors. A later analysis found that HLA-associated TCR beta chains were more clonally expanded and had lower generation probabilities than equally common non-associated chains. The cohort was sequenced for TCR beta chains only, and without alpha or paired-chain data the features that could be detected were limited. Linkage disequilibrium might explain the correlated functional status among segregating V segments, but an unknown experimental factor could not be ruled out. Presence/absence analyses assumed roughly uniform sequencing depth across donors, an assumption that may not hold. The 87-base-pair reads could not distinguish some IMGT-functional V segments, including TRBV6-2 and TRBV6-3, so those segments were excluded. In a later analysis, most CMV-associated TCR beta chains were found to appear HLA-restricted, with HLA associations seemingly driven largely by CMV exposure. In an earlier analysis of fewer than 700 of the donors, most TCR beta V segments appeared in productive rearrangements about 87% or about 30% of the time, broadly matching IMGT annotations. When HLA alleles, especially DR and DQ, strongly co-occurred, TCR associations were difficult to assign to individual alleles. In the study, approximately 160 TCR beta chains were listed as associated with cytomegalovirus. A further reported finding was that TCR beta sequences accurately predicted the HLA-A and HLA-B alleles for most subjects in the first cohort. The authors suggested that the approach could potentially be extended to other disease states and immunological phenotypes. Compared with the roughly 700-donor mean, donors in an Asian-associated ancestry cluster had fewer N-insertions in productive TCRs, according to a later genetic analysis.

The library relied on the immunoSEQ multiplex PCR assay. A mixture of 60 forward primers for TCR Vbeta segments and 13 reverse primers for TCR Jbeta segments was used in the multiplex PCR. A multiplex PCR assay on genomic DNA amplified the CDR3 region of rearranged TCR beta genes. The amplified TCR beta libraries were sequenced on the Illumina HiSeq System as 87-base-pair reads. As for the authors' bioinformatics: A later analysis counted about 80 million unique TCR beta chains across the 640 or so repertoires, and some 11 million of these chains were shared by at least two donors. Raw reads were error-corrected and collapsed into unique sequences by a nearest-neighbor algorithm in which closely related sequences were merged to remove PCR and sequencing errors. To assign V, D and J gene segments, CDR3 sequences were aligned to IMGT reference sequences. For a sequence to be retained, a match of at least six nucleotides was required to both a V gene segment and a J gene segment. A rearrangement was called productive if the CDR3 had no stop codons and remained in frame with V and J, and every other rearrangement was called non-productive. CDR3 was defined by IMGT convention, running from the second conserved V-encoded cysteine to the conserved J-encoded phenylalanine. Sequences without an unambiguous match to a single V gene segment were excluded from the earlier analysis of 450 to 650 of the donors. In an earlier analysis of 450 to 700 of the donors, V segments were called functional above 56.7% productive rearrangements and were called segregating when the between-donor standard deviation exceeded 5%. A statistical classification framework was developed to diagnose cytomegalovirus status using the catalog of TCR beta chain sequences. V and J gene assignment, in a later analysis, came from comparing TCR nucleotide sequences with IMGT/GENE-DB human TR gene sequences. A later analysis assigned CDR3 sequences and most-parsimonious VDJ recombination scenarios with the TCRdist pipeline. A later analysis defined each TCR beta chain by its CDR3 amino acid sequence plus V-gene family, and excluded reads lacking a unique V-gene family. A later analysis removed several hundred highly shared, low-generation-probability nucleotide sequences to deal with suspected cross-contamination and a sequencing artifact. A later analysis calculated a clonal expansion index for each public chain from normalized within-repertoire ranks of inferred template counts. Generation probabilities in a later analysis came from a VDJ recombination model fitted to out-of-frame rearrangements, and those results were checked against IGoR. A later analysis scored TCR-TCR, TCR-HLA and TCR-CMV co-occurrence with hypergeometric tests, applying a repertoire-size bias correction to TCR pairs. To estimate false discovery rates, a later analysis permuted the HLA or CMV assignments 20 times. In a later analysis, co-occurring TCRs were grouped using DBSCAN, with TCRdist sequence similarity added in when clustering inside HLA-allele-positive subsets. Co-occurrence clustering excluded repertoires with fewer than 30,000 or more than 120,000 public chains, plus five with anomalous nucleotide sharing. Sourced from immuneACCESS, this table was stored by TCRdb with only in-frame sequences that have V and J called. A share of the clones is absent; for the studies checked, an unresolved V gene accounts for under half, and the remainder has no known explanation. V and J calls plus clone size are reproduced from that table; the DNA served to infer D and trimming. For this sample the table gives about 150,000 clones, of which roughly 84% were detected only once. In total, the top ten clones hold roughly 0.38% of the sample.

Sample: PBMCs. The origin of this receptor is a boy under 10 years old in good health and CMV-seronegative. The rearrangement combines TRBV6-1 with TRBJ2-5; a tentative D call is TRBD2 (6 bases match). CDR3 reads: CASSDAVAGSETQYF. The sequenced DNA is TGTGCCAGCAGTGATGCTGTTGCGGGATCAGAGACCCAGTACTTC.